This T cell receptor beta chain was retrieved from a study of beta chain features in type 1 diabetes. Across the study: Sorted cells numbering over 95,000,000 were examined across all samples.

Germline CDR1 SGHRS, CDR2 YFSETQ. Germline trimming cut 4 bases from V and 2 bases from J; bases unmatched to any gene: 3. CDR3 length equals 15 residues. Reverse transcribing all isolated RNA meant expressed TCRB transcripts were sequenced. The data were produced by immunoSEQ multiplex PCR, yet TCRdb's version contains in-frame clones alone and is incomplete. The sample lists 150,000 or so clones, around a tenth occurring once. Sequencing was carried out using central memory CD4+ T cells from blood. The clonotype comes from a man aged 18 to 35 in good health. The rearrangement joins TRBV5-1 to TRBJ1-5, with 10 nucleotides matching TRBD1. CDR3 loop: CASSDGTGGNQPQHF. The CDR3 DNA follows: TGCGCCAGCAGCGACGGGACAGGGGGCAATCAGCCCCAGCATTTT.